This T cell receptor (beta chain) was profiled in a study of T cell responses to AZD1222 COVID-19 vaccine. Study-level points and caveats: Vaccine-associated CD4 TCRs spanned spike, dominant at 160-218 and 743-854. The study found Spike-specific TCR breadth and depth rose after two AZD1222 doses. At study baseline, merely five or six AZD1222 recipients were seropositive. Sampling that yielded the repertoires occurred only after the peak T cell response.

Details on this clone: The antigen remains undetermined.

The CDR3 contains 15 residues. With 1 base removed from V and 4 bases from J, the gap between germline ends came to 16 bases. The germline V gene encodes CDR1 GTSNPN and CDR2 SVGIG (reference sequence). The method was immunoSEQ multiplex PCR; TCRdb's version includes in-frame clones alone and lacks a portion of them. The sample shows roughly 120,000 clones, around 87% of them seen only once. Sequenced here: peripheral blood, sampled 28 days after the second AZD1222 dose. The TCR was taken from an adult who received the AZD1222 COVID-19 vaccine. The chain links TRBV30 to TRBJ1-2; possible D gene TRBD1, 5 bases. In nucleotides, the CDR3 is TGTGCCTGGAGTGGAGGACAAAAAAGGGGCTATGGCTACACCTTC. It specifies CAWSGGQKRGYGYTF.